These T cell receptor beta chains were read from a single sample in a study of OX40 agonist ivuxolimab in advanced cancers. The assay was immunoSEQ multiplex PCR, and TCRdb's table has in-frame clones only and misses some. Here the sample spans approximately 82,000 clones, 88% being singletons. The starting material was CD4+ or CD8+ T cells sorted from blood, obtained in a trial of the OX40 agonist ivuxolimab. All receptors come from an adult with an advanced solid tumor such as melanoma, head and neck, liver or kidney cancer. Each CDR3 is given with its conserved first and last residue. The order of the fields is V gene, CDR3 protein.

V gene: TRBV30; CDR3 protein: CAWEFIGLAGLVGTGELFF
V gene: TRBV7-2; CDR3 protein: CASSLQASGFNEQFF
V gene: TRBV28; CDR3 protein: CASRPTGGASYEQYF
V gene: TRBV28; CDR3 protein: CASTSYPSSYEQYF
V gene: TRBV19; CDR3 protein: CASSPQGGGETQYF
V gene: TRBV11-3; CDR3 protein: CASSLVHNQPQHF
V gene: TRBV7-7; CDR3 protein: CASSPHMGENTQYF
V gene: TRBV19; CDR3 protein: CASSIWSNEQFF
V gene: TRBV10-3; CDR3 protein: CASSPTSGSYEQYF
V gene: TRBV9; CDR3 protein: CASSLTRDTGQPQHF
V gene: TRBV11-2; CDR3 protein: CASSPGISGNTIYF
V gene: TRBV7-2; CDR3 protein: CASRTTSGRANEQYF
V gene: TRBV5-5; CDR3 protein: CASSAHGGVYEQYF
V gene: TRBV6-5; CDR3 protein: CASSGKETQYF
V gene: TRBV19; CDR3 protein: CASSYQGSHEQYF
V gene: TRBV11-3; CDR3 protein: CASSLGTTPNNEQFF
V gene: TRBV7-3; CDR3 protein: CASRSRDRRGTEAFF
V gene: TRBV7-9; CDR3 protein: CASSLQGGYGYTF
V gene: TRBV19; CDR3 protein: CASSILDGSGANVLTF
V gene: TRBV7-9; CDR3 protein: CASSLVGNQPQHF
V gene: TRBV4-2; CDR3 protein: CASSHEATQSYNEQFF
V gene: TRBV28; CDR3 protein: CASDATGELFF
V gene: TRBV7-8; CDR3 protein: CASSPGTGSNSPLHF
V gene: TRBV11-3; CDR3 protein: CASSSSRTGEQYF
V gene: TRBV19; CDR3 protein: CASGQGGYYGYTF
V gene: TRBV4-3; CDR3 protein: CASSQEGAFGEKLFF
V gene: TRBV27; CDR3 protein: CASKGGETQYF
V gene: TRBV21-1; CDR3 protein: CASSNGWERITTRSTDTEAFF
V gene: TRBV9; CDR3 protein: CASSEGSSGANVLTF
V gene: TRBV11-2; CDR3 protein: CASSWGQNYGYTF
V gene: TRBV18; CDR3 protein: CASSPGVTGELFF
V gene: TRBV7-2; CDR3 protein: CASSLGGYTDTQYF
V gene: TRBV29-1; CDR3 protein: CSVEGTSGHFGEQFF
V gene: TRBV7-2; CDR3 protein: CASSLAGTGDYEQYF
V gene: TRBV25-1; CDR3 protein: CASSEAAGSRSYNSPLHF
V gene: TRBV6-5; CDR3 protein: CASRLNQGPFRGYTF
V gene: TRBV11-2; CDR3 protein: CASSYQGAEGTQYF
V gene: TRBV7-9; CDR3 protein: CASSLVPGEQFF
V gene: TRBV6-5; CDR3 protein: CASSYSRDNSYEQYF
V gene: TRBV7-8; CDR3 protein: CASSLMAVQETQYF
V gene: TRBV29-1; CDR3 protein: CSVLGGREQYF
V gene: TRBV5-8; CDR3 protein: CASSSGPGTLNTEAFF
V gene: TRBV19; CDR3 protein: CASSIVAGNTEAFF
V gene: TRBV7-8; CDR3 protein: CASNDIRGQVQPQHF
V gene: TRBV28; CDR3 protein: CASSLRWGDTQYF
V gene: TRBV7-2; CDR3 protein: CASSPRLADNTGELFF
V gene: TRBV7-2; CDR3 protein: CASSSAGTRYEQYF
V gene: TRBV20-1; CDR3 protein: CSAADNHEQYF
V gene: TRBV18; CDR3 protein: CASSPGLASYEQYF
V gene: TRBV6-6; CDR3 protein: CASSFGASGANVLTF
V gene: TRBV6-5; CDR3 protein: CASSYVAGAYEQYF
V gene: TRBV6-5; CDR3 protein: CASSYGNVYSGNTIYF
V gene: TRBV7-2; CDR3 protein: CASSLDRYLTGELFF
V gene: TRBV7-8; CDR3 protein: CASSLMGMGKEQYF
V gene: TRBV19; CDR3 protein: CASSHRVTPYEQYF